These 20 T cell receptor beta chains came from one sample sequenced in a study of T cells after posttransplantation cyclophosphamide. Method: immunoSEQ multiplex PCR; TCRdb's copy keeps in-frame clones and lacks some. The sample contains roughly 17,000 clones, 85% of which appear only once. Controls had myeloablative marrow grafts with methotrexate and calcineurin inhibitor, sampled at 1 year. The sample here was PBMCs, taken after allogeneic stem cell transplant with calcineurin inhibitor and methotrexate. These receptors originate from a female patient aged 18-29 years who received an allogeneic stem cell transplant from an unrelated donor, was CMV-positive, and had acute and chronic GVHD. The graft donor may be the source of some T cells.

This clone was seen once. This chain connects TRBV28 to TRBJ1-4; D perhaps matches TRBD1 (5 bases). The CDR3 length is 13 residues. With 6 bases removed from V and 3 bases from J, the gap between germline ends came to 8 bases. Looked up from germline, CDR1 is MDHEN and CDR2 is SYDVKM. The CDR3 here is CASRTVPNEKLFF. The CDR3 DNA reads TGTGCCAGCAGGACAGTCCCTAATGAAAAACTGTTTTTT.

The gene calls are TRBV11-1 and TRBJ2-1; D possibly corresponds to TRBD2 (6 bases). CDR1 and CDR2 from the germline V gene are SGHAT and FQDESV (reference sequence). The CDR3 totals 12 residues. V was cut by 2 bases and J by 10 bases, with 9 bases left in between. The CDR3 region is CASSLWRDEQFF. The CDR3 nucleotides read TGTGCCAGCAGCTTATGGAGGGACGAGCAGTTCTTC.

V usage is TRBV6-1 and J usage is TRBJ2-7; D remains unclear. V was pared by 4 bases and J by 1 base, with 17 bases between. This CDR3 has 16 amino acids. Per germline, CDR1 MNHNS and CDR2 SASEGT. The CDR3: CASSVTAAEPSYEQYF. The CDR3 DNA reads TGTGCCAGCAGTGTTACAGCTGCCGAACCTTCCTACGAGCAGTACTTC.

This clone came up a few times. DNA of the CDR3: TGTGCCAGTAGTATAGAGGGGGGAGAGACCCAGTACTTC. This encodes CASSIEGGETQYF. This chain uses TRBV19 with TRBJ2-5; weak D call: TRBD2 (6 bases). The length of the CDR3 is 13 residues. Germline CDR1 LNHDA, CDR2 SQIVND (reference sequence). Deletions cut 0 bases from V and 4 bases from J, with 6 bases between. Drawing the rest from reference TRBV19 and TRBJ2-5, the complete variable domain is DGGITQSPKYLFRKEGQNVTLSCEQNLNHDAMYWYRQDPGQGLRLIYYSQIVNDFQKGDIAEGYSVSREKKESFPLTVTSAQKNPTAFYLCASSIEGGETQYFGPGTRLLVL.

The rearrangement uses TRBV5-8 and TRBJ2-7, with 9 bases aligning to TRBD1. Trimming took 3 bases from V and 6 from J; bases not matched to a gene: 10. The germline V gene encodes CDR1 SGHTS and CDR2 YDEGEE. The CDR3 covers 15 residues. CDR3 in amino acids: CASSSYLQGAIEQYF. CDR3 nucleotides: TGTGCCAGCAGCTCGTACCTACAGGGGGCGATCGAGCAGTACTTC.

This clone was seen a few times. The chain has TRBV6-1 and TRBJ2-1, with a possible D match to TRBD2 (6 bases). Trimming cost V 2 bases and J 2 bases, with 16 bases left between them. CDR1 MNHNS and CDR2 SASEGT come from the germline V gene. The CDR3 extends over 17 amino acids. CDR3: CASSEQAGSGPYNEQFF. The CDR3 DNA reads as TGTGCCAGCAGTGAACAGGCGGGATCCGGGCCCTACAATGAGCAGTTCTTC.

V is TRBV6-1 and J is TRBJ1-1; D not resolved. The V gene lost 1 base and the J gene lost 7 bases, with 13 bases spanning the gap. Per germline, CDR1 MNHNS and CDR2 SASEGT. The CDR3 totals 14 residues. The CDR3 region has the DNA TGTGCCAGCAGTGAAGGGAACAGATTTGGTGAAGCTTTCTTT. Its translation is CASSEGNRFGEAFF.

This chain uses TRBV6-1 with TRBJ2-1; 9 nucleotides line up with TRBD2. The CDR3 loop spans 15 amino acids. With 5 bases clipped from V and 3 bases from J, the junction kept 5 bases outside the gene matches. The germline gives CDR1 MNHNS, CDR2 SASEGT. The CDR3 is CASSHPSGIYNEQFF. The CDR3 bases are TGTGCCAGCAGTCATCCTAGCGGGATCTACAATGAGCAGTTCTTC.

This clone has only a few counts. The V and J genes are TRBV19 and TRBJ1-1; D gene uncertain. This CDR3 comprises 13 residues. In germline, CDR1 is LNHDA, CDR2 SQIVND (reference sequence). Trimming took 5 bases from V and 9 from J, leaving 16 bases between them. In DNA form, the CDR3 reads TGTGCCAGTAGTCTTAACACATTAAACCAAGCTTTCTTT. It translates to CASSLNTLNQAFF.

V gene TRBV4-1 combines with J gene TRBJ2-7, with 11 bases aligning to TRBD1. Germline V CDR1 and CDR2: MGHRA, YSYEKL. With V trimmed by 0 bases and J by 3 bases, 4 bases remained unmatched. The CDR3 is made up of 16 amino acids. The CDR3 region is CASSQERTGGIYEQYF. The CDR3 nucleotides are TGCGCCAGCAGCCAAGAGAGGACAGGGGGCATCTACGAGCAGTACTTC.

Here the CDR3 reads CASSLPSGDLQSQFF. The CDR3 DNA sequence: TGCGCCAGCAGCTTGCCTAGCGGGGACCTCCAATCGCAGTTCTTC. The chain carries TRBV5-1 and TRBJ2-1; 9 bases align to TRBD2. The CDR3 runs 15 residues. Germline CDR1 is SGHRS and CDR2 is YFSETQ. With V trimmed by 1 base and J by 12 bases, 11 bases remained unmatched.

The rearrangement links TRBV19 to TRBJ1-5; 8 positions agree with TRBD1. J gave up 3 bases and V 3 bases, and 7 bases lay outside the gene matches. Per germline, CDR1 LNHDA and CDR2 SQIVND (reference sequence). CDR3 length: 16 residues. For the CDR3, the DNA is TGTGCCAGTAGTATTGGACAGGGTTTTAACAATCAGCCCCAGCATTTT. It is translated as CASSIGQGFNNQPQHF.

The V gene is TRBV2, the J gene TRBJ2-5, with 10 bases that match TRBD1. Germline CDR1 reads SNHLY; CDR2 reads FYNNEI. The CDR3 has 13 amino acids. V dropped 9 bases and J dropped 11; count of bases not matched to a gene: 12. The CDR3 DNA follows: TGTGCCAGGGGGACAGGGGCCCCTCTTGAGCAGTACTTC. Its translation: CARGTGAPLEQYF. The variable domain in full, with the rest retrieved from reference TRBV2 and TRBJ2-5, is EPEVTQTPSHQVTQMGQEVILRCVPISNHLYFYWYRQILGQKVEFLVSFYNNEISEKSEIFDDQFSVERPDGSNFTLKIRSTKLEDSAMYFCARGTGAPLEQYFGPGTRLLVL.

The V gene is TRBV10-3, the J gene TRBJ2-7, with 8 bases fitting TRBD1. The CDR3 sequence is 14 residues long. Germline trimming cut 2 bases from V and 5 bases from J; bases unmatched to any gene: 5. Germline V gene sequence: CDR1 ENHRY, CDR2 SYGVKD. For the CDR3, the DNA is TGTGCCATCAGTGAGCCCCGACAGGGGAACGAGCAGTACTTC. Amino acid sequence: CAISEPRQGNEQYF.

This sequence joins TRBV6-4 and TRBJ2-3; D ambiguous. V lost 0 bases, J lost 5 bases, and 6 bases lay in between. The CDR3 is 13 residues long. The germline V gene encodes CDR1 MRHNA and CDR2 SNTAGT. The CDR3 protein is CASSDSDKDTQYF. The CDR3 DNA follows: TGTGCCAGCAGTGACTCCGACAAAGATACGCAGTATTTT.

This CDR3 is CASSTRQGATEAFF. The CDR3 nucleotides are TGTGCCAGCAGTACCCGACAGGGGGCCACTGAAGCTTTCTTT. The chain carries TRBV6-5 and TRBJ1-1; 10 bases align to TRBD1. Germline values: CDR1 MNHEY, CDR2 SVGAGI. The CDR3 spans 14 residues. J lost 4 bases, V lost 5 bases, and 4 bases had no gene match.

J is TRBJ1-3 and V is TRBV6-5; 9 nucleotides align to TRBD1. The CDR3 is 15 residues long. The V gene's germline CDR1 is MNHEY and CDR2 SVGAGI. V dropped 5 bases and J dropped 3; count of bases not matched to a gene: 5. The CDR3 DNA sequence: TGTGCCAGCAGTCCGGGACAGGGTTATGGAAACACCATATATTTT. Translated: CASSPGQGYGNTIYF.

The chain employs TRBV9 and TRBJ2-2; D unresolved. Trimming stripped 0 bases from V and 5 bases from J, with 14 bases between. CDR1 is SGDLS, CDR2 YYNGEE, per germline. The length of the CDR3 is 16 residues. The CDR3 sequence is CASSVASTFVTGELFF. The CDR3 DNA is TGTGCCAGCAGCGTAGCTTCTACTTTCGTGACCGGGGAGCTGTTTTTT.

The chain is built from TRBV7-2 and TRBJ1-1; D is perhaps TRBD1 (5 bases). The V end was cut by 1 base, the J end by 4 bases, with 10 bases between. The CDR3 is 14 residues long. Germline V gene sequence: CDR1 SGHTA, CDR2 FQGNSA. As DNA, the CDR3 is TGTGCCAGCAGCTTAGATGTCAGGGTCACTGAAGCTTTCTTT. Amino acids: CASSLDVRVTEAFF.

The chain uses TRBV7-9 and TRBJ2-5, with 7 bases lining up with TRBD2. The germline gives CDR1 SEHNR, CDR2 FQNEAQ (reference sequence). The CDR3 has 15 residues. With V trimmed by 5 bases and J by 4 bases, 10 bases remained unmatched. CDR3 DNA: TGTGCCAGCAGCCAGGTCGGGGGGAGGCGAGAGACCCAGTACTTC. Translated, it gives CASSQVGGRRETQYF.